This TCR beta chain is drawn from a study of OX40 agonist ivuxolimab in advanced cancers. Study context: Patients enrolled in dose escalation were diagnosed with hepatocellular carcinoma, melanoma, renal cell or head and neck cancer. Past anti-PD-1, anti-PD-L1 or anti-CTLA-4 therapy was accepted, and 40% had received some. Overall study findings and caveats: What antigens the expanded peripheral T cells recognized was never established. CD4+ and CD8+ blood T cells expanded clonally by week 6 at 0.1 to 3.0 mg/kg.

Worth noting for this clone: Its specificity is not known.

The method was immunoSEQ multiplex PCR; TCRdb's version includes in-frame clones alone and lacks a portion of them. The sample has approximately 70,000 clones, roughly 85% seen once. The germline CDR1 and CDR2 sequences are LNHDA and SQIVND (reference sequence). Trimming cost V 7 bases and J 2 bases; bases outside gene matches: 9. The CDR3 runs to 16 residues. V is TRBV19 and J is TRBJ2-1; 9 positions match TRBD2. Sequencing used CD4+ or CD8+ T cells sorted from blood, obtained in a trial of the OX40 agonist ivuxolimab. The TCR comes from an adult with an advanced solid tumor such as melanoma, head and neck, liver or kidney cancer. The CDR3 loop is CASTTGREGPYNEQFF. CDR3 coding DNA: TGTGCCAGTACCACGGGGCGGGAGGGACCCTACAATGAGCAGTTCTTC.